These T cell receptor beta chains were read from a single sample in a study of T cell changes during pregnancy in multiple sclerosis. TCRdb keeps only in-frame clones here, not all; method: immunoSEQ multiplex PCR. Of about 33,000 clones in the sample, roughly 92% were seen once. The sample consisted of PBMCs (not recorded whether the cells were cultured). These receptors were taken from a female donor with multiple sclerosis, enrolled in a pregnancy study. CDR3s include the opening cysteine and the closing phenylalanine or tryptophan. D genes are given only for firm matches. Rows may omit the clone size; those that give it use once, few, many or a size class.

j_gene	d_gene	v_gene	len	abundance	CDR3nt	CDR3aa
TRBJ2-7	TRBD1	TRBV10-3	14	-	TGTGCCATCAGTATCGACAGGGGAAGCAACGAGCAGTACTTC	CAISIDRGSNEQYF
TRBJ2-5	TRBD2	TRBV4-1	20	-	TGCGCCAGCAGCCAAGATCGGGGGGCCCTCCTAGCGGGAGTGGACGAGACCCAGTACTTC	CASSQDRGALLAGVDETQYF
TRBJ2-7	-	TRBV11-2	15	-	TGTGCCAGCAGCCCTCTAGGGCAGGGAGGAAACGAGCAGTACTTC	CASSPLGQGGNEQYF
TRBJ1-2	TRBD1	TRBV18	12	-	TGTGCCACCTCAAAACAGGGGAATGGCTACACCTTC	CATSKQGNGYTF
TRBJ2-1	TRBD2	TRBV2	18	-	TGTGCCAGCAGTGCCCCTGGGACTAGCGGGAGGGCGGGGTTGTGGCAGTTCTTC	CASSAPGTSGRAGLWQFF
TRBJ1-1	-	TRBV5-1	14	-	TGCGCCAGCAGCTTGTCCAGGGGCGTCACTGAAGCTTTCTTT	CASSLSRGVTEAFF
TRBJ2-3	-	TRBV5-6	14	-	TGTGCCAGCAGCCTCTTCTCCCCCCCGGATACGCAGTATTTT	CASSLFSPPDTQYF
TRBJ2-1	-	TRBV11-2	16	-	TGTGCCAGCAGCCAGCAGGGGAAGAGCTCCTACAATGAGCAGTTCTTC	CASSQQGKSSYNEQFF
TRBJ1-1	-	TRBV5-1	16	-	TGCGCCAGCAGCCTCGCGGCGGGGGGCCCGAACACTGAAGCTTTCTTT	CASSLAAGGPNTEAFF
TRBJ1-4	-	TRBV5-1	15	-	TGCGCCAGCAGCTTGGCCCGTGGGCCAGGTGAAAAACTGTTTTTT	CASSLARGPGEKLFF
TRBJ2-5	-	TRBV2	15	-	TGTGCCAGCAGTGAAGATAGGGCAGGGGCAGAGACCCAGTACTTC	CASSEDRAGAETQYF
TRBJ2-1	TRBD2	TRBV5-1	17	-	TGCGCCAGCAGCTTGGCCCCTAGCGGGACAATCTACAATGAGCAGTTCTTC	CASSLAPSGTIYNEQFF
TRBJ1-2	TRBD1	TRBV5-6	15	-	TGTGCCAGCAGCTTCGGACAGGGGGCGTATAATGGCTACACCTTC	CASSFGQGAYNGYTF
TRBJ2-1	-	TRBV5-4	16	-	TGTGCCAGCAGAGCCGGAACCTATTTCGAGGGGAATGAGCAGTTCTTC	CASRAGTYFEGNEQFF
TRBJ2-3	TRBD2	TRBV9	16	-	TGTGCCAGCAGCGTAGGTGTGGGAGGGCCCGGAGATACGCAGTATTTT	CASSVGVGGPGDTQYF
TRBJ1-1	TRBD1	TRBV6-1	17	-	TGTGCCAGCAGTGAATCCGTGTTTGGGACAGGGGTTACTGAAGCTTTCTTT	CASSESVFGTGVTEAFF
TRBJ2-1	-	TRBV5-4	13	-	TGTGCCAGCAGCTTGGCAGCGGACAATGAGCAGTTCTTC	CASSLAADNEQFF
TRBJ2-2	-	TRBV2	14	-	TGTGCCAGCCACCCGCCAGTAAACACCGGGGAGCTGTTTTTT	CASHPPVNTGELFF
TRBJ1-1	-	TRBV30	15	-	TGTGCCTGGAGTAAGGGACTGTGGGCGAACACTGAAGCTTTCTTT	CAWSKGLWANTEAFF
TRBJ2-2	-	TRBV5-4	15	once	TGTGCCAGCAGCTTGGTAAGGGCTTTCTGGAGGGAGCTGTTTTTT	CASSLVRAFWRELFF
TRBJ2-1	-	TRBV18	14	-	TGTGCCAGCTCACGTGGGACTGGTCTCAATGAGCAGTTCTTC	CASSRGTGLNEQFF
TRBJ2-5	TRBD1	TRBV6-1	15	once	TGTGCCAGCAGTTTCCAGACAGGGGAACAAGAGACCCAGTACTTC	CASSFQTGEQETQYF
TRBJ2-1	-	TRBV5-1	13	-	TGCGCCAGCAGCTCTCCTTTCGTCAATGAGCAGTTCTTC	CASSSPFVNEQFF
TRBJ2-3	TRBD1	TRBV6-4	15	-	TGTGCCAGCAGTTGGACAGGGCCTCTCACAGATACGCAGTATTTT	CASSWTGPLTDTQYF
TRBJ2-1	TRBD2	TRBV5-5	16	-	TGTGCCAGCGCATCAGGAGGCGGGAGTTCCTACAATGAGCAGTTCTTC	CASASGGGSSYNEQFF
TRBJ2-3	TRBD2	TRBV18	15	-	TGTGCCAGCTCACTGGGACTAGCGGCCACAGATACGCAGTATTTT	CASSLGLAATDTQYF
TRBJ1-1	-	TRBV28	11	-	TGTGCCAGCAGTTTAGGGGGTGAAGCTTTCTTT	CASSLGGEAFF
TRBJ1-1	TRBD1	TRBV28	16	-	TGTGCCAGTAACTTTTTCCCGGGACAGGGGCGCACTGAAGCTTTCTTT	CASNFFPGQGRTEAFF
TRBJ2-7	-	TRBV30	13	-	TGTGCCTGGATACCGGGACCGACCTACGAGCAGTACTTC	CAWIPGPTYEQYF
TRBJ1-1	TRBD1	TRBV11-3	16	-	TGTGCCAGCAGCCCGGGACAGGGGGAGATGAACACTGAAGCTTTCTTT	CASSPGQGEMNTEAFF
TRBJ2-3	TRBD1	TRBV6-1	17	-	TGTGCCAGCAGTGGTTTTGCAGGGGGCCAGGATTCGGGTACGCAGTATTTT	CASSGFAGGQDSGTQYF
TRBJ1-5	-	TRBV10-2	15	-	TGCGCCAGCAGTGAGTCTGGCCTCAGCAATCAGCCCCAGCATTTT	CASSESGLSNQPQHF
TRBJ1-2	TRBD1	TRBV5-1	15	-	TGCGCCAGCAGCCTGACAGGGTCTTCCAGTTCTGGCTACACCTTC	CASSLTGSSSSGYTF
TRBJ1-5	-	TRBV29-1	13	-	TGCAGCGCCGGGACGGATCCCAATCAGCCCCAGCATTTT	CSAGTDPNQPQHF
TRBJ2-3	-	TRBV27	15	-	TGTGCCAGCAGTTTCCGGGTCGGGATCACAGATACGCAGTATTTT	CASSFRVGITDTQYF
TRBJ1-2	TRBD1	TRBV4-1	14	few	TGCGCCAGCAGCCTCGGGACAGGAGATTATGGCTACACCTTC	CASSLGTGDYGYTF
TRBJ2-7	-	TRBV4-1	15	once	TGCGCCAGCAGCCAAGAGCGGTATAGTTCACCCGAGCAGTACTTC	CASSQERYSSPEQYF
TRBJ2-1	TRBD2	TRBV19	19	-	TGTGCCAGTAGTATCACCGGGACTAGCGGGATAAACTCCTACAATGAGCAGTTCTTC	CASSITGTSGINSYNEQFF
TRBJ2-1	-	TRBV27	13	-	TGTGCCAGCAGCTCGTCGTCCTACAATGAGCAGTTCTTC	CASSSSSYNEQFF